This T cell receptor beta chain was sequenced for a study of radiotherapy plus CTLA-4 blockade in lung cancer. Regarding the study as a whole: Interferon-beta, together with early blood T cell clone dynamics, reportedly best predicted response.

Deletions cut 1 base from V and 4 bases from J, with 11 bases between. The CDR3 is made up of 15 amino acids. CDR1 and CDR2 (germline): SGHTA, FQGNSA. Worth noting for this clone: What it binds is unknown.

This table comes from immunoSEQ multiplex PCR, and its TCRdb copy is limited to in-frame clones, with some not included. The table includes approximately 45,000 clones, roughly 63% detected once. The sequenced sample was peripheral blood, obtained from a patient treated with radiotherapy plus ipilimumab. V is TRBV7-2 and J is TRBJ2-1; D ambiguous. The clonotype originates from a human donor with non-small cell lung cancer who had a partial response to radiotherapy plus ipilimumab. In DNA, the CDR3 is TGTGCCAGCAGCTTAGTCCACTCCGGTTACAATGAGCAGTTCTTC. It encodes CASSLVHSGYNEQFF.